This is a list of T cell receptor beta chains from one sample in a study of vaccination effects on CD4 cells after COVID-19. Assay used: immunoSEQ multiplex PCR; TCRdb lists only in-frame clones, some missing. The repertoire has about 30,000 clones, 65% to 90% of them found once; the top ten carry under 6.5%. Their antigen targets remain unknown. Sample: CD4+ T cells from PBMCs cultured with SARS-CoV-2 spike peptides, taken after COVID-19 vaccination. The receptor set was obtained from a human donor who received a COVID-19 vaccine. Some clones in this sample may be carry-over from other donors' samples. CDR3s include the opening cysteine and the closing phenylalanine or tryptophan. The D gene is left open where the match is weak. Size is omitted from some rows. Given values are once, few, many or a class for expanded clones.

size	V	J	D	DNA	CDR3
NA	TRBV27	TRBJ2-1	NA	TGTGCCAGCAGTTTCAGGCCTATAGGCCACAATGAGCAGTTCTTC	CASSFRPIGHNEQFF
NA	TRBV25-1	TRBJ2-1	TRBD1	TGTGCCAGCAGTGCCCACAGGGGCCATGAGCAGTTCTTC	CASSAHRGHEQFF
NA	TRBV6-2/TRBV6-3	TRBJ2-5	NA	TGTGCCAGCAGTTACTCGAATGGGGGTTCAGAGACCCAGTACTTC	CASSYSNGGSETQYF
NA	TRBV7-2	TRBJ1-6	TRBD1	TGTGCCAGCAGCTCCCGGCTGACAGGGCAAAATTCACCCCTCCACTTT	CASSSRLTGQNSPLHF
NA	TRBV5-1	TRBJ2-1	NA	TGCGCCAGCAGCTTGGTCCCAGCCTACAATGAGCAGTTCTTC	CASSLVPAYNEQFF
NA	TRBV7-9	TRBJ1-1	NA	TGTGCCAGCAGCACCGCGGGGGGAACTGAAGCTTTCTTT	CASSTAGGTEAFF
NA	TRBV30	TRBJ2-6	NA	TGTGCCTGGCAAAGCCGCGTTTTCACTGGGGCCAACGTCCTGACTTTC	CAWQSRVFTGANVLTF
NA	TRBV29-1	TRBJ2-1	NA	TGCAGCGTTGAGGGGCCTTCCTCCTACAATGAGCAGTTCTTC	CSVEGPSSYNEQFF
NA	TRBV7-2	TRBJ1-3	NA	TGTGCCAGCAGCTCCGGGTCACCCAACTCTGGAAACACCATATATTTT	CASSSGSPNSGNTIYF
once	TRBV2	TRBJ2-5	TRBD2	TGTGCCAGCAGTGAACTAGCGGGGGTAAAGACCCAGTACTTC	CASSELAGVKTQYF
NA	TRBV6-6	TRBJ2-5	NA	TGTGCCAGCAAGTCAGGCCCGGAGACCCAGTACTTC	CASKSGPETQYF
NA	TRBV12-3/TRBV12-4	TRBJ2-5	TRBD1	TGTGCCAGCAGTCCGGACAGGGGGGAGACCCAGTACTTC	CASSPDRGETQYF
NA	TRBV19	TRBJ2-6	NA	TGTGCCAGTAGTAGGGGGTCCGGGGCCAACGTCCTGACTTTC	CASSRGSGANVLTF
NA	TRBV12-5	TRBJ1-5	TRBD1	TGTGCTAGTGGTCCGGGGGGACAGGGGGTAATCCAGCCCCAGCATTTT	CASGPGGQGVIQPQHF
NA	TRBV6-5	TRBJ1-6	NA	TGTGCCAGCAGTTATGATGGGGCCAATTCACCCCTCCACTTT	CASSYDGANSPLHF
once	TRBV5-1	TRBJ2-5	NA	TGCGCCAGCAGCTTGGTTGGCAGGAGCTACCAAGAGACCCAGTACTTC	CASSLVGRSYQETQYF
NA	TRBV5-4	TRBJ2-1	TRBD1	TGTGCCAGCAGCTTGGGTCGGACAGGATACAATGAGCAGTTCTTC	CASSLGRTGYNEQFF
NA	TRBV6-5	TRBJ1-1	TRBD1	TGTGCCATCAGGGGGACAGAGAAAGCTTTCTTT	CAIRGTEKAFF
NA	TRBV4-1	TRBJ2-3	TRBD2	TGCGCCAGCAGACATTCCCCAAGACGGGGGGGCCCACCCCACACAGATACGCAGTATTTT	CASRHSPRRGGPPHTDTQYF
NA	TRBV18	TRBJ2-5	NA	TGTGCCAGCTCACCACGGGGGGCTCAAGAGACCCAGTACTTC	CASSPRGAQETQYF
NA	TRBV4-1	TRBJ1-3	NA	TGCGCCAGCAGCCAAGATGGGGTCATCTCTGGAAACACCATATATTTT	CASSQDGVISGNTIYF
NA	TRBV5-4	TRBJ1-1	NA	TGTGCCAGCAGCTTGGCAGGGTTTTACACTGAAGCTTTCTTT	CASSLAGFYTEAFF
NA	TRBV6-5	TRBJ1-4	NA	TGTGCCAGCGGTCCCGGAGACGCAACTAATGAAAAACTGTTTTTT	CASGPGDATNEKLFF
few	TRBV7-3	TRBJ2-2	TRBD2	TGTGCCAGCAGCTTAAGGACTAGTGGTACCGGGGAGCTGTTTTTT	CASSLRTSGTGELFF
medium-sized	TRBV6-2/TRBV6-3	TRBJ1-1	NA	TGTGCCAGCAGTAGACACAGGGCCAAAGAAGCTTTCTTT	CASSRHRAKEAFF
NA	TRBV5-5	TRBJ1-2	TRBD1	TGTGCCAGCAGCTTGTACGACAGGGATTCTCCTGGCTACACCTTC	CASSLYDRDSPGYTF
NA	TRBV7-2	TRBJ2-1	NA	TGTGCCAGCAGCTCCTCCAGGGTGTCTTACAATGAGCAGTTCTTC	CASSSSRVSYNEQFF
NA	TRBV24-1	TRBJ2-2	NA	TGTGCCACCAGGGACAGCGGCGGGGAGCTGTTTTTT	CATRDSGGELFF
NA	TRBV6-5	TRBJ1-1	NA	TGTGCCAGCTTACTCCAGAACACTGAAGCTTTCTTT	CASLLQNTEAFF
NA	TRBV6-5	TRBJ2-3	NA	TGTGCCAGCAGTTACATCAGGAGCACAGATACGCAGTATTTT	CASSYIRSTDTQYF
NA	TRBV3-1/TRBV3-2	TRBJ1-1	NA	TGTGCCAGCAGCCAATTCGTAACAAGACAGAACACTGAAGCTTTCTTT	CASSQFVTRQNTEAFF
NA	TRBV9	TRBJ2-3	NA	TGTGCCAGCAGCGCTCGACAGACCACAGATACGCAGTATTTT	CASSARQTTDTQYF
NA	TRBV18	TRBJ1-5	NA	TGTGCCAGCTCACTGGACACATTCAATCAGCCCCAGCATTTT	CASSLDTFNQPQHF
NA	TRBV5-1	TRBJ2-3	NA	TGCGCCAGCAGCTTGGGAGGGCCCGATACGCAGTATTTT	CASSLGGPDTQYF
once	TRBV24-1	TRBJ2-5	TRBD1	TGTGCCACCAGTGACGTGGGACAGGGGGATCTGGAGACCCAGTACTTC	CATSDVGQGDLETQYF
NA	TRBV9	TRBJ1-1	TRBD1	TGTGCCAGCAGCCCACCCCGACAGGGGGACAGGGGCACTGAAGCTTTCTTT	CASSPPRQGDRGTEAFF
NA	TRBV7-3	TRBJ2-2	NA	TGTGCCAGCAGCTTAGGGCCCGGGGAGCTGTTTTTT	CASSLGPGELFF
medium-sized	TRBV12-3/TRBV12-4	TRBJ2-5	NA	TGTGCCAGCACCGGTGGGGAGACCCAGTACTTC	CASTGGETQYF
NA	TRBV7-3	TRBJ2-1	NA	TGTGCCAGCAGCTTAACAACTGGTGCCTCCTACAATGAGCAGTTCTTC	CASSLTTGASYNEQFF
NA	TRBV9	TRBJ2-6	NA	TGTGCCAGCAGCGTAGCTACTCGGACTCTGGGGGCCAACGTCCTGACTTTC	CASSVATRTLGANVLTF
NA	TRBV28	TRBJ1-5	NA	TGTGCCAGCAGTTTACTACACCAGCCCCAGCATTTT	CASSLLHQPQHF
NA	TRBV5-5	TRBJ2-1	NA	TGTGCCAGCGGACTTCAGACGGGGACTTACAATGAGCAGTTCTTC	CASGLQTGTYNEQFF
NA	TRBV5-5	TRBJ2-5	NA	TGTGCCAGCAGCTTTAGGGGACCGATGTCACAAGAGACCCAGTACTTC	CASSFRGPMSQETQYF
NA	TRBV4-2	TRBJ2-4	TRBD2	TGTGCCAGCAGCCACGGACTAGCGGGGGGGCCGGCCAAAAACATTCAGTACTTC	CASSHGLAGGPAKNIQYF
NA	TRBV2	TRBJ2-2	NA	TGTGCCAGCAGCCGGGACTTTCAGGCCACCGGGGAGCTGTTTTTT	CASSRDFQATGELFF
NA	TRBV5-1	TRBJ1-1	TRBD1	TGCGCCAGCAGCCCGACAGGGATGAACACTGAAGCTTTCTTT	CASSPTGMNTEAFF
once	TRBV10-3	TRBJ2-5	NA	TGTGCCATCAGTGCCCCGGGACTTGGGCAAGAGACCCAGTACTTC	CAISAPGLGQETQYF